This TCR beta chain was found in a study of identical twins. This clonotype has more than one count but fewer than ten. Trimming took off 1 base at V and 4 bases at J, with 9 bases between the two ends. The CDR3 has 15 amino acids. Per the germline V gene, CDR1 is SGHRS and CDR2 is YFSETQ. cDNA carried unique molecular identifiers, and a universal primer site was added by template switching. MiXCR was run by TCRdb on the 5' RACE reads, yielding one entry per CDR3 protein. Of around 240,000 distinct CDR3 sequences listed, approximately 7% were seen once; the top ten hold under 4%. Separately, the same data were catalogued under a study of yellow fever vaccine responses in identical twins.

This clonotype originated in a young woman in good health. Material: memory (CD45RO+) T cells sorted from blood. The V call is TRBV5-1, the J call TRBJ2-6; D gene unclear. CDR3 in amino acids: CASSLKVSGANVLTF. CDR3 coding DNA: TGCGCCAGCAGCTTGAAGGTCTCAGGGGCCAACGTCCTGACTTTC.